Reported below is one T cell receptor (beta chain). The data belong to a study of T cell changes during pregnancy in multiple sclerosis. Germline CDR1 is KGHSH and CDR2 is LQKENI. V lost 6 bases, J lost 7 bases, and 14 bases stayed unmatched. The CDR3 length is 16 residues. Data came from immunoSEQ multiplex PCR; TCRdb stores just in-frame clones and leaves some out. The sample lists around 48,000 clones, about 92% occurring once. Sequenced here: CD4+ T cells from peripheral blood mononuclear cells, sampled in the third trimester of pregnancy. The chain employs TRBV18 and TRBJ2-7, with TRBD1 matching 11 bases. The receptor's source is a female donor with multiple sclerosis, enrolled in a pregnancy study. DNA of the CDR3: TGTGCCAGCTCTCCCCGGGGGCCAGGGACAGGGGGTGAGCAGTACTTC. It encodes CASSPRGPGTGGEQYF.